This T cell receptor beta chain was sequenced during a study of cytomegalovirus exposure and HLA in healthy donors. As to this clone: Antigen unknown.

Study results and limitations: Later analysis reportedly placed an Asian-associated ancestry cluster below the roughly 700-donor mean in N-insertions. Follow-up analysis seemed to connect common viral pathogens with several of the most significant clusters identified.

PCR employed 60 Vbeta and 13 Jbeta primers. TCRdb's table, derived via immunoSEQ multiplex PCR, lists solely in-frame clones and lacks some. The table records 150,000 to 200,000 clones, 70% to 80% of them present only once. The length of the CDR3 is 14 residues. Per the germline V gene, CDR1 is MNHEY and CDR2 is SVGAGI. The V gene end was trimmed by 5 bases and the J gene end by 5 bases; junction bases not matched to a gene: 7. The J gene is TRBJ2-7, the V gene TRBV6-5; 9 nucleotides align to TRBD1. The TCR comes from a young man in good health and CMV-seronegative. Material for sequencing was PBMCs. The CDR3 bases are TGTGCCAGCAGTCTCATACAGGGGGCTCACGAGCAGTACTTC. It translates to CASSLIQGAHEQYF.